The present TCR beta chain was sequenced within a study of shared clonotypes between healthy human individuals. This table comes from immunoSEQ multiplex PCR, and its TCRdb copy is limited to in-frame clones, with some not included. Of more than 200,000 clones in the sample, approximately 65% were seen once. The CDR3 runs to 18 residues. Germline CDR1 reads SGHVS; CDR2 reads FQNEAQ. V gave up 1 base and J gave up 0 bases, with 19 bases separating them. The receptor was isolated from a man aged 25-40 years in good health. The genes are TRBV7-8 and TRBJ2-7, with D perhaps given as TRBD1 or TRBD2 (5 bases each). The material sequenced was memory CD4+ T cells sorted from blood. Subset defined: CD45RA-negative fraction. CDR3 nucleotides: TGTGCCAGCAGCTTAGGGCTAAGTATGGGGGTTCCCTCCTACGAGCAGTACTTC. Its translation is CASSLGLSMGVPSYEQYF.